This TCR beta chain was captured by sequencing in a study of T cell changes during pregnancy in multiple sclerosis. V lost 0 bases, J lost 15 bases, and 12 bases stayed unmatched. Per the germline V gene, CDR1 is SQVTM and CDR2 is ANQGSEA. The CDR3 extends over 14 amino acids. TCRdb's table, derived via immunoSEQ multiplex PCR, lists solely in-frame clones and lacks some. The sample has more than 35,000 clones; about 90% are singletons. This chain uses TRBV29-1 with TRBJ2-1; TRBD1 agrees at 9 bases. The sequence derives from a female donor with multiple sclerosis, enrolled in a pregnancy study. This specimen was CD4+ T cells from peripheral blood mononuclear cells, taken in the third trimester of pregnancy. The CDR3 nucleotides read TGCAGCGTTGAAGACGAAACAGGGGGCACCCGCTTGTTCTTC. It is translated as CSVEDETGGTRLFF.